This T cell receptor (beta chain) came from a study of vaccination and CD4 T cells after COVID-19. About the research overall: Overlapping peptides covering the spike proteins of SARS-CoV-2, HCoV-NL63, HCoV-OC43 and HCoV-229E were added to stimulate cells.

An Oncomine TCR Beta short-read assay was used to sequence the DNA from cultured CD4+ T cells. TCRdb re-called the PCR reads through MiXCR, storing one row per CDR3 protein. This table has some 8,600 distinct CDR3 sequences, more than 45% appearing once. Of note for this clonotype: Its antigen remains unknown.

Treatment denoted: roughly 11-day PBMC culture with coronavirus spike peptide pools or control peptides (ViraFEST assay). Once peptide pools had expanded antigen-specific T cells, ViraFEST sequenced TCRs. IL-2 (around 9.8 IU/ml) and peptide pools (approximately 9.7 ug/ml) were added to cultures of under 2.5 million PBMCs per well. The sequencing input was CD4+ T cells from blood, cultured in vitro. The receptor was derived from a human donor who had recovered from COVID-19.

The chain's CDR3 is CATCIVDTEAFF. In DNA, the CDR3 is TGTGCCACCTGCATAGTTGACACTGAAGCTTTCTTT. The rearrangement uses TRBV28 and TRBJ1-1, with unresolved D. The CDR3 has 12 amino acids. Per germline, CDR1 MDHEN and CDR2 SYDVKM. V lost 10 bases and J 3 bases, leaving 12 bases between the germline ends.